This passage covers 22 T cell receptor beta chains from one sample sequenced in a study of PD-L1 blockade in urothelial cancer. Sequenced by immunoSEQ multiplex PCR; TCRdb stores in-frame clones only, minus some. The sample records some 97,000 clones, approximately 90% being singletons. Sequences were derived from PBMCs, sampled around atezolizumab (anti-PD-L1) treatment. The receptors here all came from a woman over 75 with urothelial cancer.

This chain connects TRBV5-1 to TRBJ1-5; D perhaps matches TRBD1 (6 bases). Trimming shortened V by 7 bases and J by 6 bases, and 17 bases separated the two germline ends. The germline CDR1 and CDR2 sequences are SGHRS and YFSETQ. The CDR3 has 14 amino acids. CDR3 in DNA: TGCGCCAGCTCCGAGGGGGATATGGGTCAGCCCCAGCATTTT. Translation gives CASSEGDMGQPQHF. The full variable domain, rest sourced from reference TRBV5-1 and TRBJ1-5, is KAGVTQTPRYLIKTRGQQVTLSCSPISGHRSVSWYQQTPGQGLQFLFEYFSETQRNKGNFPGRFSGRQFSNSRSEMNVSTLELGDSALYLCASSEGDMGQPQHFGDGTRLSIL.

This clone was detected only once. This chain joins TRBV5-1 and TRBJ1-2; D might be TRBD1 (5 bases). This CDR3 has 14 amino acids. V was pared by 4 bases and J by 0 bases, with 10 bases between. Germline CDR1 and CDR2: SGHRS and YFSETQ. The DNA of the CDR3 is TGCGCCAGCAGCCCCGAAGGGGCTAACTATGGCTACACCTTC. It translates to CASSPEGANYGYTF.

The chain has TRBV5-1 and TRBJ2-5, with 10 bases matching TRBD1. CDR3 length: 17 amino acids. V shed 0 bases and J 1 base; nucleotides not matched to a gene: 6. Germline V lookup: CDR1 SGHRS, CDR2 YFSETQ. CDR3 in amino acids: CASSLAGTGAAQETQYF. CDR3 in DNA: TGCGCCAGCAGCTTGGCCGGGACAGGGGCCGCCCAAGAGACCCAGTACTTC.

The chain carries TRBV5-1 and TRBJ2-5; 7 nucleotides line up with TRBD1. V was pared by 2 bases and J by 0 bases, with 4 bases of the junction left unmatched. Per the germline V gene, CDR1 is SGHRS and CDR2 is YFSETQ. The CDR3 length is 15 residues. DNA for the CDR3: TGCGCCAGCAGCTTCCTAGGGGGCCACCAAGAGACCCAGTACTTC. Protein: CASSFLGGHQETQYF.

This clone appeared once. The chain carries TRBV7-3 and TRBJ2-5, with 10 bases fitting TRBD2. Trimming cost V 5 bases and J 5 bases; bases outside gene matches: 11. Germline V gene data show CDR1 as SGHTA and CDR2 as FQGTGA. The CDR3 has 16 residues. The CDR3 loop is CASSPASGRGPETQYF. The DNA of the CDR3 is TGTGCCAGCAGCCCAGCTAGCGGGAGAGGTCCCGAGACCCAGTACTTC.

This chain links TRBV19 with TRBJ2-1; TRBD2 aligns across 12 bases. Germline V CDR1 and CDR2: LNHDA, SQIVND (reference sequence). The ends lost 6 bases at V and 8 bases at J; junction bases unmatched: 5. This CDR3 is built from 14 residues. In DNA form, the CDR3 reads TGTGCCAGTAGGACTAGCGGGAGTAGAGATGAGCAGTTCTTC. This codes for CASRTSGSRDEQFF.

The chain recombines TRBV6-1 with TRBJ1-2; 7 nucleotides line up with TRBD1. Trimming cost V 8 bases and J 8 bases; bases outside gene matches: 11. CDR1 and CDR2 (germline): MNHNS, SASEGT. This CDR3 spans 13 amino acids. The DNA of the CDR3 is TGTGCCAGCCACAGGGGAGTAGAAGGCGGCTACACCTTC. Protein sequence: CASHRGVEGGYTF.

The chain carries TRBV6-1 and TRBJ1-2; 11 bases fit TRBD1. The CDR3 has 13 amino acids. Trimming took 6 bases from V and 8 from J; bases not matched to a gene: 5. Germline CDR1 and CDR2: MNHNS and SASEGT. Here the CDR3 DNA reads TGTGCCAGCAGACCCGGGACAGGGGGAGGCTACACCTTC. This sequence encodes CASRPGTGGGYTF.

CDR3 protein: CASSPARLTQYF. DNA of the CDR3: TGTGCCAGCAGCCCGGCCCGACTAACGCAGTATTTT. The V gene is TRBV14, the J gene TRBJ2-3; maybe TRBD2 (5 bases). The CDR3 runs to 12 residues. V dropped 4 bases and J dropped 9 bases, with 11 bases sitting between them. Germline V gene data show CDR1 as SGHDN and CDR2 as FVKESK.

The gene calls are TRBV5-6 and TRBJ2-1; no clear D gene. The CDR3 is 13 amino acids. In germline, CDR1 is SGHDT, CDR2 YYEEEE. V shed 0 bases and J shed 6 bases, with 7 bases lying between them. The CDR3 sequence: CASSLVPGNEQFF. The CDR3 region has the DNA TGTGCCAGCAGCTTGGTGCCAGGCAATGAGCAGTTCTTC.

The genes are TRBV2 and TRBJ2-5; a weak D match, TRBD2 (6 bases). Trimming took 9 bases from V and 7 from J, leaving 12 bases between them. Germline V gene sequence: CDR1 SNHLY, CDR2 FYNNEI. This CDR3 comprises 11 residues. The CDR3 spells CASLGGRTQYF. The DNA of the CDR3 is TGTGCCAGTTTGGGGGGACGGACCCAGTACTTC.

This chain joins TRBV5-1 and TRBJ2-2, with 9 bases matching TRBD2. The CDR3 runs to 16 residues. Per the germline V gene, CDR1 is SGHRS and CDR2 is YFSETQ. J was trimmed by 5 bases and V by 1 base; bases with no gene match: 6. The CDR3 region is CASSLKTSGLTGELFF. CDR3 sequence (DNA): TGCGCCAGCAGCTTGAAGACTAGCGGCCTAACCGGGGAGCTGTTTTTT. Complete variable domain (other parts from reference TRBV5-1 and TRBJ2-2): KAGVTQTPRYLIKTRGQQVTLSCSPISGHRSVSWYQQTPGQGLQFLFEYFSETQRNKGNFPGRFSGRQFSNSRSEMNVSTLELGDSALYLCASSLKTSGLTGELFFGEGSRLTVL.

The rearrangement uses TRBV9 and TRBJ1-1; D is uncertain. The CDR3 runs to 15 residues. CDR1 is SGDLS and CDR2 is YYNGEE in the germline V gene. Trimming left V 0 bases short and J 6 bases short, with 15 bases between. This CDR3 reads CASSVEAARYAEAFF. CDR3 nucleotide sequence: TGTGCCAGCAGCGTAGAAGCCGCGAGATACGCTGAAGCTTTCTTT.

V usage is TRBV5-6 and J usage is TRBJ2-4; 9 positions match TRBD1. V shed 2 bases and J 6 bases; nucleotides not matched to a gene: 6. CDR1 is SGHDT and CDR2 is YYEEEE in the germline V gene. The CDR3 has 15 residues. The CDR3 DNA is TGTGCCAGCAGCTTACTCCGGGGACAGGGAAACATTCAGTACTTC. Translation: CASSLLRGQGNIQYF.

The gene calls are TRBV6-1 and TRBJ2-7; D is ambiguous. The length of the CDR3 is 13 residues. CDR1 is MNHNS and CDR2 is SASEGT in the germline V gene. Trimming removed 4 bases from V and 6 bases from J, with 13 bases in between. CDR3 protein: CASSGVGGLEQYF. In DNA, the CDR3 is TGTGCCAGCAGTGGGGTTGGTGGGCTCGAGCAGTACTTC.

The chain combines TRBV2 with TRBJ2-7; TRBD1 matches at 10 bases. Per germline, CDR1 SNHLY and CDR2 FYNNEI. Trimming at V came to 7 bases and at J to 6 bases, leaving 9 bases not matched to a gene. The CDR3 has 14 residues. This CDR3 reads CASTRDRGVGEQYF. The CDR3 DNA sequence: TGTGCCAGCACCAGGGACAGGGGAGTAGGCGAGCAGTACTTC.

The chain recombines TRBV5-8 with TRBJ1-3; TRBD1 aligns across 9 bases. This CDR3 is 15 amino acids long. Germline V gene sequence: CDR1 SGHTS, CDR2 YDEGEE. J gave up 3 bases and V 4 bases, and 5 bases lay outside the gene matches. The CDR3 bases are TGTGCCAGCAGCGTGGGACAGGGTGATGGAAACACCATATATTTT. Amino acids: CASSVGQGDGNTIYF.

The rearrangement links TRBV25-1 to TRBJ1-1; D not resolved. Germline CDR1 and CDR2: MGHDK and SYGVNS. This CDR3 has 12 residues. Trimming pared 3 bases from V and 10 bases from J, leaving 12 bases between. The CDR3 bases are TGTGCCAGCAGTGATTCGCCCAGGCGAGCTTTCTTT. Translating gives CASSDSPRRAFF. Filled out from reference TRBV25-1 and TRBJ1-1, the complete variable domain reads EADIYQTPRYLVIGTGKKITLECSQTMGHDKMYWYQQDPGMELHLIHYSYGVNSTEKGDLSSESTVSRIRTEHFPLTLESARPSHTSQYLCASSDSPRRAFFGQGTRLTVV.

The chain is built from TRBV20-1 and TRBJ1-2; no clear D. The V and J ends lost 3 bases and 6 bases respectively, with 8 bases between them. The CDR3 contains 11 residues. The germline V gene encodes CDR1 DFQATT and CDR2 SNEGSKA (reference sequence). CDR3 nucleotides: TGCAGTGCTAGGGGAGATCATGGCTACACCTTC. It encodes CSARGDHGYTF.

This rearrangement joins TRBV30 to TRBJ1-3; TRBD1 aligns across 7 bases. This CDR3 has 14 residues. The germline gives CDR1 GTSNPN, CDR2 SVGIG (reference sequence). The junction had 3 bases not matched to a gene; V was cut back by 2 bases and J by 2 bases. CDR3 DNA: TGTGCCTGGAGTCTGGGGACAGCTGGAAACACCATATATTTT. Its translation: CAWSLGTAGNTIYF.

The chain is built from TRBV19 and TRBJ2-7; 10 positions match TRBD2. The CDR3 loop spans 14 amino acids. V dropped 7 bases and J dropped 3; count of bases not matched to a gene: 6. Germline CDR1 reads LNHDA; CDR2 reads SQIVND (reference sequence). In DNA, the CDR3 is TGTGCCAGTACCACCAGCGGGAGGGACTACGAGCAGTACTTC. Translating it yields CASTTSGRDYEQYF.

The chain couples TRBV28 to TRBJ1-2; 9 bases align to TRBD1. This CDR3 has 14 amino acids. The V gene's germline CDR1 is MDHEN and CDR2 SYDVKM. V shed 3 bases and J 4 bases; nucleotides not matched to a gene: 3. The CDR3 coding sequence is TGTGCCAGCAGTTTGGGACAGGGACTCTATGGCTACACCTTC. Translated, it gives CASSLGQGLYGYTF.